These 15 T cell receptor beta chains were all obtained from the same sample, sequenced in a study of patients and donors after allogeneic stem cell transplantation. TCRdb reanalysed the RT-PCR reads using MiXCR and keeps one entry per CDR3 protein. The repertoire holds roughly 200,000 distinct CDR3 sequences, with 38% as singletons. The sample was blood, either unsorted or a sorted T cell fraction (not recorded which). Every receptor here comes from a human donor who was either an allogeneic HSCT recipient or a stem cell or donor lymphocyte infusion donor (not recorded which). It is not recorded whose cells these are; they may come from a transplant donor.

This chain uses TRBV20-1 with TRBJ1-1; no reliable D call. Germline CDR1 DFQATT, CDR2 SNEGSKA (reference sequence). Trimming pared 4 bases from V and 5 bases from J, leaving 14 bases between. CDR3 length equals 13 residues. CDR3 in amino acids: CSATSPGLTEAFF. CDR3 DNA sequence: TGCAGTGCTACAAGTCCGGGGTTGACTGAAGCTTTCTTT.

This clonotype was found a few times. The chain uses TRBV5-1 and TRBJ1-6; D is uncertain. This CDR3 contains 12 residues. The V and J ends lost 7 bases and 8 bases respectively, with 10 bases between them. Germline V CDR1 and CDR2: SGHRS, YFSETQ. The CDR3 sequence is CASAKADSPLHF. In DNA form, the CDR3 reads TGCGCCAGCGCTAAGGCGGATTCACCCCTCCACTTT.

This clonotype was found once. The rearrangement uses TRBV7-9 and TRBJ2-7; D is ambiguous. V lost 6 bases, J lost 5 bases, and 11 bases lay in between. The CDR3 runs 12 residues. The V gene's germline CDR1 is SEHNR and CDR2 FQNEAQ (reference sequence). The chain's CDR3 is CASRRLENEQYF. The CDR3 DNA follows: TGTGCCAGCAGGCGCCTAGAGAACGAGCAGTACTTC.

The chain's CDR3 is CASRTGGFSDTQYF. For the CDR3, the DNA is TGTGCCAGCAGGACAGGGGGCTTTTCAGATACGCAGTATTTT. The chain has TRBV5-5 and TRBJ2-3, with 10 positions matching TRBD1. Germline V gene sequence: CDR1 SGHKS, CDR2 YYEKEE (reference sequence). J gave up 4 bases and V 5 bases, and 4 bases lay outside the gene matches. The CDR3 extends over 14 amino acids.

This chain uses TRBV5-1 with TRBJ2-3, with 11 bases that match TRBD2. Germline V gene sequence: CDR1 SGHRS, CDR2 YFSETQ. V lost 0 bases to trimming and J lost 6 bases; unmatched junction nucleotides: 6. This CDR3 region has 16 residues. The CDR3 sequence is CASSLGLAGPGDTQYF. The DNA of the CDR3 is TGCGCCAGCAGCTTGGGACTAGCGGGGCCTGGGGATACGCAGTATTTT. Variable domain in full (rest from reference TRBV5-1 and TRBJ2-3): KAGVTQTPRYLIKTRGQQVTLSCSPISGHRSVSWYQQTPGQGLQFLFEYFSETQRNKGNFPGRFSGRQFSNSRSEMNVSTLELGDSALYLCASSLGLAGPGDTQYFGPGTRLTVL.

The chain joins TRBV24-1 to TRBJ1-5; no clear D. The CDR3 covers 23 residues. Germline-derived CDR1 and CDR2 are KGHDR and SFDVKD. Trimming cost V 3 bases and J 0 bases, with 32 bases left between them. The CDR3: CATSDHGIGTSIPHFNSNQPQHF. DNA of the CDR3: TGTGCCACCAGTGATCACGGGATAGGAACTTCAATCCCTCACTTCAATAGCAATCAGCCCCAGCATTTT.

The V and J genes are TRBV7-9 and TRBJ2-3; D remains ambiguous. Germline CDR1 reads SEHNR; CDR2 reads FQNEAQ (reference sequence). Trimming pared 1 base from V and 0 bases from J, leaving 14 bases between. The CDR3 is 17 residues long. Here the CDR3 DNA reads TGTGCCAGCAGCTTAGGCGGTGGAGACTCTAGCACAGATACGCAGTATTTT. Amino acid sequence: CASSLGGGDSSTDTQYF.

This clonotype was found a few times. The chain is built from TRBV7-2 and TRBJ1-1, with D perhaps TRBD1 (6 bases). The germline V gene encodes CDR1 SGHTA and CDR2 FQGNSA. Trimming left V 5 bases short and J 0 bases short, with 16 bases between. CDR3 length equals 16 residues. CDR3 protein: CASSQTIGTLNTEAFF. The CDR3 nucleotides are TGTGCCAGCAGCCAAACCATCGGGACATTGAACACTGAAGCTTTCTTT.

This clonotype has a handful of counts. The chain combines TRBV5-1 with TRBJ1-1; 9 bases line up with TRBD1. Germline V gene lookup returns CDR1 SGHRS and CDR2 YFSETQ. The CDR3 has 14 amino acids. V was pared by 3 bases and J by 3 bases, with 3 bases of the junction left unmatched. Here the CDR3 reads CASSSQGAHTEAFF. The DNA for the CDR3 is TGCGCCAGCAGCTCACAGGGGGCGCACACTGAAGCTTTCTTT.

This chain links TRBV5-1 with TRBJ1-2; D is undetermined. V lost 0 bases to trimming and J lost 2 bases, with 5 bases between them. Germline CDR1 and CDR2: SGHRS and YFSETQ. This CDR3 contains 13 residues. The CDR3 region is CASSLGVNYGYTF. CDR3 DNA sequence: TGCGCCAGCAGCTTGGGGGTAAACTATGGCTACACCTTC.

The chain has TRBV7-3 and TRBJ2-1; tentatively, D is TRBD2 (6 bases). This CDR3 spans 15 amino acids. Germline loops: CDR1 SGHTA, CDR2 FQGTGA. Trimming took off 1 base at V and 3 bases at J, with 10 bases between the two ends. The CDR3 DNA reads TGTGCCAGCAGCTTAATGGCTAGCGACTACAATGAGCAGTTCTTC. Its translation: CASSLMASDYNEQFF.

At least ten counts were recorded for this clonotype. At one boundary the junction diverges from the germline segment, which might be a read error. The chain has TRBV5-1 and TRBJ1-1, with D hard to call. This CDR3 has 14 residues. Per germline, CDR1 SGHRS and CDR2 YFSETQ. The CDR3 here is CASSPGLMNTEAFF. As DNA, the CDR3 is TGTGCCAGCAGCCCCGGGCTTATGAACACTGAAGCTTTCTTT. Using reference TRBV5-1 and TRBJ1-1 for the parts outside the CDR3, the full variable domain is KAGVTQTPRYLIKTRGQQVTLSCSPISGHRSVSWYQQTPGQGLQFLFEYFSETQRNKGNFPGRFSGRQFSNSRSEMNVSTLELGDSALYLCASSPGLMNTEAFFGQGTRLTVV.

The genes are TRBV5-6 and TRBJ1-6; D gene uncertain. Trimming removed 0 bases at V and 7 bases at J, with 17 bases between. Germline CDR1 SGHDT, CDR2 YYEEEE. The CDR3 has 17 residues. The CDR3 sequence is CASSLALWAGTNSPLHF. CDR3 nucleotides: TGTGCCAGCAGCTTGGCCCTGTGGGCAGGCACGAATTCACCCCTCCACTTT.

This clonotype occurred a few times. CDR3 amino acids: CSASRGASNTEAFF. CDR3 coding DNA: TGCAGTGCTTCCCGGGGGGCGTCGAACACTGAAGCTTTCTTT. This chain connects TRBV20-1 to TRBJ1-1, with D maybe TRBD1 (6 bases). V was trimmed by 5 bases and J by 1 base, leaving 14 bases between them. CDR1 and CDR2 from the germline V gene are DFQATT and SNEGSKA (reference sequence). This CDR3 is built from 14 residues.

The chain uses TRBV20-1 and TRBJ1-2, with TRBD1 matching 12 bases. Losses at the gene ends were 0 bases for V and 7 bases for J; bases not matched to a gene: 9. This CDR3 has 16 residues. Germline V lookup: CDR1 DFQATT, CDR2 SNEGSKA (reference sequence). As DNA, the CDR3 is TGCAGTGCTAGAGATCCTGTCCGGGACAGGGGGCCTGGCTACACCTTC. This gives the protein CSARDPVRDRGPGYTF.